Below are 4 T cell receptor beta chains sequenced from a single sample in a study of PD-L1 blockade in urothelial cancer. TCRdb's copy holds only in-frame clones and misses some; the assay was immunoSEQ multiplex PCR. The sample lists 45,000 to 60,000 clones, around 83% occurring once. The time point is: pretreatment peripheral blood. This specimen consisted of PBMCs, obtained around atezolizumab (anti-PD-L1) treatment. Every receptor here comes from a man aged 50-59 years with urothelial cancer.

This clone was seen only once. The V call is TRBV5-4, the J call TRBJ1-1; D call uncertain. The CDR3 has 16 residues. Germline V gene lookup returns CDR1 SGHNT and CDR2 YYREEE (reference sequence). V was cut by 4 bases and J by 0 bases, with 16 bases left in between. The CDR3, as DNA: TGTGCCAGCAGCCAAGATAGCGCTAGGATGAACACTGAAGCTTTCTTT. Translating it yields CASSQDSARMNTEAFF.

The rearrangement links TRBV15 to TRBJ2-2, with D possibly matching TRBD2 (6 bases). The CDR3 sequence is 15 residues long. Germline values: CDR1 LNHNV, CDR2 YYDKDF (reference sequence). V shed 0 bases and J shed 9 bases, with 14 bases lying between them. The DNA of the CDR3 is TGTGCCACCAGCAGAGATAGGAGGGGTCCCCGGGAGCTGTTTTTT. Translated, it gives CATSRDRRGPRELFF.

This clone was seen only once. The gene calls are TRBV7-2 and TRBJ2-7; 7 bases agree with TRBD2. V shed 5 bases and J 1 base; nucleotides not matched to a gene: 8. CDR3 length equals 15 residues. Per germline, CDR1 SGHTA and CDR2 FQGNSA. CDR3 residues: CASSPASSGSYEQYF. CDR3 nucleotide sequence: TGTGCCAGCAGCCCAGCGTCTAGCGGATCCTACGAGCAGTACTTC. The full variable domain, with the rest looked up from reference TRBV7-2 and TRBJ2-7, is GAGVSQSPSNKVTEKGKDVELRCDPISGHTALYWYRQSLGQGLEFLIYFQGNSAPDKSGLPSDRFSAERTGGSVSTLTIQRTQQEDSAVYLCASSPASSGSYEQYFGPGTRLTVT.

This clone was observed a few times. This chain joins TRBV5-6 and TRBJ1-2; maybe TRBD1 (5 bases). V was clipped by 4 bases and J by 8 bases, with 18 bases between them. CDR1 is SGHDT and CDR2 is YYEEEE in the germline V gene. The CDR3 contains 14 residues. CDR3 coding DNA: TGTGCCAGCAGCCTTAACAGGTTCGAGTGGGGCTACACCTTC. Its translation: CASSLNRFEWGYTF.